This T cell receptor (beta chain) was captured by sequencing in a study of T cells in Graves' hyperthyroidism and ophthalmopathy (dated by TCRdb to the late 2010s). Background on the whole study: Peripheral blood samples were taken at initial diagnosis, before any treatment was given. To identify TCR V-J signatures that set the groups apart, the researchers used a discovery cohort of about a hundred patients, made up of roughly 40 with Graves' ophthalmopathy and 57 with stable Graves' hyperthyroidism. An independent validation cohort of 18 to 20 hyperthyroidism patients and roughly 16 patients who later progressed to ophthalmopathy tested prospective prediction of ophthalmopathy. The 90 to 100 discovery patients were randomly split 7:3 into training and test sets. In roughly six Graves' hyperthyroidism patients, the study also compared T-cell repertoires from thyroid tissue with T-cell repertoires from blood. Once sampling was done, hyperthyroidism patients were given methimazole at a starting dose of 30 mg daily, whereas ophthalmopathy patients were given high-dose intravenous methylprednisolone. The paper describes TCR Vbeta CDR3 sequencing of some 130 peripheral blood samples, made up of 40 to 45 ophthalmopathy patients, 70 to 80 hyperthyroidism patients and roughly 17 progressor patients.

On the study overall, not on this receptor specifically: A 13 V-J signature model separated ophthalmopathy from stable hyperthyroidism, with 87.88% sensitivity and around 84% specificity in cross-validation and 80%/75% in testing. Most expanded thyroid clonotypes (frequency above 0.001) were also detected in blood, suggesting blood repertoires may reflect thyroid immune responses. In validation, the model predicted progression to ophthalmopathy a median of around 6.5 months before onset, with about 71% sensitivity and just under 75% specificity. No statistical method was used to fix the sample size in advance, and group allocation was not hidden from the investigators.

The hyperthyroidism patients were between 18 and 65 years old and newly diagnosed, with a disease duration of less than 2 months. Any patient with an uncontrolled infection, another autoimmune disease, pregnancy or lactation was excluded. Diagnoses relied on clinical symptoms, serum thyroxine and TRAb, thyroid ultrasound and orbital computed tomography. For progressor patients, blood was drawn at the first diagnosis of hyperthyroidism, before any ophthalmopathy symptoms had appeared. PBMCs were separated from roughly 9.3 ml of fresh peripheral blood using Ficoll-Paque density gradient centrifugation. Progressor patients were defined as those initially diagnosed with Graves' hyperthyroidism in whom ophthalmopathy developed during follow-up. Total RNA was extracted using Trizol reagent, and RNA quality was assessed on an Agilent 2100 Bioanalyzer. This clonotype was recorded many times. Its antigen is unknown. The record has no base qualities; no much larger clone is one base away.

TCR beta CDR3 regions were amplified from RNA transcripts. For the first round of RT-PCR on the TCR CDR3, the HTBI primer set was used together with the Qiagen OneStep RT-PCR kit. Libraries were constructed in a second round of multiplex PCR, after which size selection and purification were carried out. Paired-end sequencing of the libraries was performed with 100 bp reads on an Illumina HiSeq2000. Regarding the original processing steps: SOAPnuke was used to process the raw data, removing reads that contained adapters or uncalled bases, had a mean Phred below 15, or lacked an exact match to the constant primer or identifier. High-quality paired reads were merged using COPE v1.2.5, and each unique nucleotide sequence was defined as a clonotype. MiTCR v1.1 was used to align the clonotypes against IMGT TRBV, TRBD and TRBJ reference segments. The analysis included only V-J combinations with a frequency above 0.0001, which together covered over 98% of the repertoires. The TCS score was defined as F50 (clonal expansion) divided by E x V (chaos), with BLOSUM62-based TCRdist calculated between CDR3 peptides within each V-J. Welch's t-statistics and random forest reduced roughly 530 V-J features to 10 to 15, which were used in a naive Bayes classifier (R e1071). TCRdb trimmed the raw reads at Q25, called clones with MiXCR and kept productive beta chains. Every entry covers one CDR3 protein and lists the most common genes and DNA from its rows. The V and J calls were not made by the authors but by TCRdb's processing. The table for this sample lists approximately 600,000 distinct CDR3 sequences; roughly 14% of them were counted only once. The ten largest make up less than 6% of the sample.

The CDR3 starts with the cysteine, ends with the phenylalanine, and has 16 residues. The only DNA kept is the CDR3, 48 bases in frame from the first base. A distance of 11 bases separates the germline ends of V and J, which lose 0 bases and 2 bases respectively. CDR1 LGHDT and CDR2 YNNKEL were looked up in the germline V gene (reference sequence). The rearrangement joined TRBV3-1 to TRBJ2-1, with the D gene call left open. Sample: blood. The receptor was derived from a woman in her twenties or thirties with Graves' hyperthyroidism that later progressed to Graves' ophthalmopathy. The CDR3 loop reads CASSQETLPPYNEQFF. The nucleotides read TGTGCCAGCAGCCAAGAGACACTACCTCCCTACAATGAGCAGTTCTTC.